Below are 27 T cell receptor beta chains sequenced from a single sample in a study of tissue T cells after allogeneic stem cell transplantation. Steroid-refractory graft-versus-host disease after allogeneic hematopoietic cell transplant qualified adults for prospective research-autopsy enrollment. Using immunoSEQ multiplex PCR, the repertoire was profiled, and TCRdb retains in-frame clones only, with some absent. Counted here are 3,400 or so clones, under 80% occurring once; the ten biggest clones make up 5%. Source: left colon tissue, taken at autopsy. The receptors derive from a male patient over 55 with steroid-refractory graft-versus-host disease after an allogeneic stem cell transplant. Some of these T cells may belong to the graft donor.

In this sample, this clone is large (0.1 to 1%). The rearrangement uses TRBV7-2 and TRBJ1-1; D ambiguous. V gave up 2 bases and J gave up 7 bases, with 11 bases separating them. The CDR3 consists of 13 residues. The V gene's germline CDR1 is SGHTA and CDR2 FQGNSA. The CDR3 bases are TGTGCCAGCAGCTTATTGGGCGCCAGTGAAGCTTTCTTT. This translates into CASSLLGASEAFF.

The CDR3, as DNA: TGTGCCAGCAGATCCACAGGGAACACTGAAGCTTTCTTT. It translates to CASRSTGNTEAFF. V is TRBV27 and J is TRBJ1-1; D may be TRBD1 (5 bases). The V gene lost 6 bases and the J gene lost 1 base, with 9 bases spanning the gap. Germline V gives CDR1 MNHEY, CDR2 SMNVEV (reference sequence). The CDR3 extends over 13 amino acids.

The J gene is TRBJ2-7, the V gene TRBV6-5; TRBD1 might be the D (5 bases). This CDR3 has 14 residues. Germline assignment: CDR1 MNHEY and CDR2 SVGAGI. V gave up 4 bases and J gave up 5 bases, with 15 bases separating them. The CDR3 sequence is CASSLQGMGNEQYF. The CDR3 DNA sequence: TGTGCCAGCAGTTTGCAGGGTATGGGGAACGAGCAGTACTTC.

The chain joins TRBV10-3 to TRBJ1-5, with D possibly TRBD1 on 5 matching bases. The CDR3 runs to 14 residues. With 6 bases removed from V and 6 bases from J, the gap between germline ends came to 15 bases. CDR1 and CDR2 from the germline V gene are ENHRY and SYGVKD. Written as DNA, the CDR3 is TGTGCCATCAGCACAGCGGGGACTACTCAGCCCCAGCATTTT. Translated, it gives CAISTAGTTQPQHF.

The chain joins TRBV2 to TRBJ2-7; TRBD1 might be the D (5 bases). This CDR3 is 11 amino acids long. V was pared by 5 bases and J by 12 bases, with 14 bases between. Germline V lookup: CDR1 SNHLY, CDR2 FYNNEI. The CDR3 nucleotides read TGTGCCAGCAGTACCACACAGGACCTGTACTTC. Amino acid sequence: CASSTTQDLYF. Combining the CDR3 with reference TRBV2 and TRBJ2-7 gives the whole variable domain EPEVTQTPSHQVTQMGQEVILRCVPISNHLYFYWYRQILGQKVEFLVSFYNNEISEKSEIFDDQFSVERPDGSNFTLKIRSTKLEDSAMYFCASSTTQDLYFGPGTRLTVT.

The chain employs TRBV28 and TRBJ1-2, with 9 nucleotides matching TRBD1. Germline CDR1 and CDR2: MDHEN and SYDVKM. The junction had 7 bases not matched to a gene; V was cut back by 10 bases and J by 4 bases. CDR3 length: 13 amino acids. The CDR3 DNA reads as TGTGCCATCCTCCCGGGACAGGGCTATGGCTACACCTTC. It yields the protein CAILPGQGYGYTF.

This sequence joins TRBV18 and TRBJ1-1; 7 bases align to TRBD1. CDR3 size: 15 residues. The V segment lost 3 bases and the J segment 0 bases; nucleotides outside the gene matches: 4. CDR1 KGHSH and CDR2 LQKENI come from the germline V gene. CDR3 loop: CASSPQGGMNTEAFF. In DNA form, the CDR3 reads TGTGCCAGCTCACCTCAAGGGGGCATGAACACTGAAGCTTTCTTT. Full variable domain (rest looked up from reference TRBV18 and TRBJ1-1): NAGVMQNPRHLVRRRGQEARLRCSPMKGHSHVYWYRQLPEEGLKFMVYLQKENIIDESGMPKERFSAEFPKEGPSILRIQQVVRGDSAAYFCASSPQGGMNTEAFFGQGTRLTVV.

In its sample, this clone was seen a few times. This chain uses TRBV2 with TRBJ2-5; 7 positions agree with TRBD2. The CDR3 is made up of 14 amino acids. Per germline, CDR1 SNHLY and CDR2 FYNNEI. V lost 6 bases, J lost 5 bases, and 9 bases stayed unmatched. CDR3 sequence: CASRTKRGRETQYF. The CDR3 bases are TGTGCCAGCAGGACTAAGCGGGGCAGGGAGACCCAGTACTTC.

The rearrangement links TRBV5-5 to TRBJ1-4, with D possibly TRBD1 on 5 matching bases. The CDR3 has 16 amino acids. The germline CDR1 and CDR2 sequences are SGHKS and YYEKEE (reference sequence). V was trimmed by 6 bases and J by 0 bases, leaving 15 bases between them. The CDR3 DNA follows: TGTGCCAGCACTCACTCCCCACAGGCAACTAATGAAAAACTGTTTTTT. Translated, it gives CASTHSPQATNEKLFF.

The chain carries TRBV7-2 and TRBJ2-2, with D unclear. Germline V gene data show CDR1 as SGHTA and CDR2 as FQGNSA. The V and J ends lost 5 bases and 4 bases respectively, with 8 bases between them. CDR3 length: 13 amino acids. The DNA of the CDR3 is TGTGCCAGCAGCCTTGGCGGCACCGGGGAGCTGTTTTTT. Translated, it gives CASSLGGTGELFF.

CDR3 amino acids: CASSQSLNTEAFF. CDR3 nucleotide sequence: TGTGCCAGCAGCCAGAGTCTGAACACTGAAGCTTTCTTT. The rearrangement uses TRBV14 and TRBJ1-1; no definite D call. This CDR3 contains 13 residues. Germline lookup yields CDR1 SGHDN and CDR2 FVKESK. V was cut by 3 bases and J by 0 bases, with 5 bases left in between.

V gene TRBV28 combines with J gene TRBJ1-5; D uncertain. Trimming left V 5 bases short and J 4 bases short, with 15 bases between. The CDR3 runs 15 residues. The germline V gene has CDR1 MDHEN and CDR2 SYDVKM. The CDR3 loop reads CASSIELTTNQPQHF. CDR3 nucleotide sequence: TGTGCCAGCAGTATTGAACTTACTACTAATCAGCCCCAGCATTTT. The variable domain in full, completed from reference TRBV28 and TRBJ1-5, reads DVKVTQSSRYLVKRTGEKVFLECVQDMDHENMFWYRQDPGLGLRLIYFSYDVKMKEKGDIPEGYSVSREKKERFSLILESASTNQTSMYLCASSIELTTNQPQHFGDGTRLSIL.

A word on this clone: The identical CDR3 is also encoded by other nucleotide sequences in the sample. The V call is TRBV3-1 (or the pseudogene TRBV3-2), the J call TRBJ2-7; D ambiguous. V was trimmed by 3 bases and J by 3 bases, leaving 12 bases between them. The CDR3 is made up of 14 amino acids. Germline values: CDR1 LGHDT, CDR2 YNNKEL (reference sequence). CDR3 loop: CASSHAGDIYEQYF. The CDR3, as DNA: TGTGCCAGCAGCCATGCAGGAGATATCTACGAGCAGTACTTC.

The count of this clone is one. The chain is built from TRBV3-1 (or the pseudogene TRBV3-2) and TRBJ1-2; 7 positions agree with TRBD1. Germline values: CDR1 LGHDT, CDR2 YNNKEL (reference sequence). This CDR3 contains 16 residues. V lost 4 bases, J lost 4 bases, and 12 bases stayed unmatched. CDR3 in amino acids: CASSLRTNRGSYGYTF. Here the CDR3 DNA reads TGTGCCAGCAGCCTACGTACGAACAGGGGAAGCTATGGCTACACCTTC.

This clone was detected only once. The chain is built from TRBV28 and TRBJ2-7, with D hard to call. With 5 bases removed from V and 3 bases from J, the gap between germline ends came to 11 bases. CDR1 and CDR2 from the germline V gene are MDHEN and SYDVKM. The CDR3 covers 13 residues. CDR3 amino acids: CASSGVLVYEQYF. As DNA, the CDR3 is TGTGCCAGCAGTGGGGTTCTAGTCTACGAGCAGTACTTC.

The J gene is TRBJ2-2, the V gene TRBV10-2; no definite D call. Germline values: CDR1 WSHSY, CDR2 SAAADI. V lost 6 bases and J lost 6, with 11 bases in between. This CDR3 is built from 13 residues. The CDR3 DNA follows: TGCGCCAGCAGGACCGATTTGCCCGGGGAGCTGTTTTTT. This encodes CASRTDLPGELFF.

This clone was seen more than once but under ten times. The chain recombines TRBV10-3 with TRBJ1-2; the D gene is possibly TRBD1 (5 bases). Germline V gene lookup returns CDR1 ENHRY and CDR2 SYGVKD. V was clipped by 5 bases and J by 8 bases, with 9 bases between them. This CDR3 region has 11 residues. CDR3 nucleotide sequence: TGTGCCATCAGTACAGGCGAGGGCTACACCTTC. It yields the protein CAISTGEGYTF.

The chain has TRBV29-1 and TRBJ2-5, with D perhaps TRBD2 (5 bases). The CDR3 is 12 residues long. The V end lost 3 bases, the J end lost 5 bases, and 10 bases lay between the germline ends. Germline V gene data show CDR1 as SQVTM and CDR2 as ANQGSEA. The CDR3 nucleotides read TGCAGCGTTGAGCCCGGGGAGGAGACCCAGTACTTC. Translated, it gives CSVEPGEETQYF.

This clone was detected only a few times. This chain joins TRBV19 and TRBJ1-2; no clear D gene. This CDR3 is 14 amino acids long. V gave up 8 bases and J gave up 4 bases, with 17 bases separating them. Germline loops: CDR1 LNHDA, CDR2 SQIVND (reference sequence). CDR3 sequence: CASGRSTVSYGYTF. CDR3 DNA: TGTGCCAGTGGGCGATCCACGGTGAGCTATGGCTACACCTTC.

The J gene is TRBJ2-7, the V gene TRBV19; the D call may be TRBD1 or TRBD2 (6 bases each). CDR1 is LNHDA, CDR2 SQIVND, per germline (reference sequence). V was pared by 5 bases and J by 4 bases, with 21 bases between. The CDR3 is 16 amino acids. Written as DNA, the CDR3 is TGTGCCAGTAGTCCTCGATGGGGGGCGAATACTTACGAGCAGTACTTC. The encoded protein is CASSPRWGANTYEQYF.

This clone has only one observation. V usage is TRBV25-1 and J usage is TRBJ2-7; D is unresolved. Per germline, CDR1 MGHDK and CDR2 SYGVNS. The germline V and J ends were trimmed by 5 bases and 3 bases, with 5 bases remaining between them. The CDR3 is 11 amino acids. CDR3 sequence: CASSTHYEQYF. The CDR3 DNA is TGTGCCAGCAGTACCCACTACGAGCAGTACTTC.

The CDR3: CAWSHRQTRGTEAFF. The CDR3 nucleotides are TGTGCCTGGAGTCATCGACAGACCCGGGGGACTGAAGCTTTCTTT. The rearrangement links TRBV30 to TRBJ1-1; D is perhaps TRBD1 (5 bases). The V and J ends lost 2 bases and 5 bases respectively, with 18 bases between them. There are 15 residues in the CDR3. Germline lookup yields CDR1 GTSNPN and CDR2 SVGIG (reference sequence).

This rearrangement joins TRBV6-1 to TRBJ1-5; D call uncertain. In germline, CDR1 is MNHNS, CDR2 SASEGT. The CDR3 covers 13 residues. The V and J ends lost 3 bases and 0 bases respectively, with 3 bases between them. The DNA for the CDR3 is TGTGCCAGCAGTGACGATAGCAATCAGCCCCAGCATTTT. It is translated as CASSDDSNQPQHF.

The V and J genes are TRBV7-2 and TRBJ2-3; D is unresolved. Trimming removed 1 base from V and 8 bases from J, with 10 bases in between. The germline V gene encodes CDR1 SGHTA and CDR2 FQGNSA. CDR3 size: 13 residues. This chain's CDR3 is CASSLESVSTQYF. The CDR3 bases are TGTGCCAGCAGCTTAGAATCTGTTTCTACGCAGTATTTT.

This chain connects TRBV2 to TRBJ1-4; TRBD1 matches 7 bases. Germline values: CDR1 SNHLY, CDR2 FYNNEI. The J segment lost 8 bases and the V segment lost 6 bases, leaving 12 bases of the junction unmatched. The CDR3 has 15 residues. For the CDR3, the DNA is TGTGCCAGCAGAGTAGACAGGGCCCGTGGGGAAAAACTGTTTTTT. Amino acid sequence: CASRVDRARGEKLFF.

The rearrangement joins TRBV28 to TRBJ2-4; D not certain. Germline-derived CDR1 and CDR2 are MDHEN and SYDVKM. V was trimmed by 7 bases and J by 1 base, leaving 17 bases between them. The CDR3 sequence is 16 residues long. The DNA of the CDR3 is TGTGCCAGCACCGATGGAGTAGGACGGGCCAAAAACATTCAGTACTTC. Its translation is CASTDGVGRAKNIQYF. Based on the CDR3 plus reference TRBV28 and TRBJ2-4, the full variable domain is DVKVTQSSRYLVKRTGEKVFLECVQDMDHENMFWYRQDPGLGLRLIYFSYDVKMKEKGDIPEGYSVSREKKERFSLILESASTNQTSMYLCASTDGVGRAKNIQYFGAGTRLSVL.

This clone has more than one count but fewer than ten. This chain uses TRBV11-1 with TRBJ1-2, with D possibly being TRBD1 (6 bases). The CDR3 length is 15 residues. Germline V gene lookup returns CDR1 SGHAT and CDR2 FQDESV (reference sequence). The V end was cut by 5 bases, the J end by 4 bases, with 17 bases between. In DNA, the CDR3 is TGTGCCAGCAGCCCTAATGCCGGGACAAGCTATGGCTACACCTTC. As protein: CASSPNAGTSYGYTF.